This section outlines one T cell receptor (beta chain) sequence together with its context. Trimming at V came to 4 bases and at J to 2 bases, leaving 8 bases not matched to a gene. This CDR3 region has 16 residues. Germline V gives CDR1 MNHEY, CDR2 SVGAGI. These data are taken from a study of blood T cell repertoires in COVID-19. Assay: immunoSEQ multiplex PCR; the TCRdb copy retains only in-frame clones and omits some. The repertoire consists of some 70,000 clones, with around 87% occurring once and the leading ten covering around 6.7%. The sequence derives from a man in his fifties or sixties with active COVID-19. This chain uses TRBV6-5 with TRBJ1-1, with 9 nucleotides matching TRBD1. Material: peripheral blood. The CDR3 nucleotides are TGTGCCAGCAGTTCTGACAGGGGGGTGGGAAACACTGAAGCTTTCTTT. Its translation: CASSSDRGVGNTEAFF.